These 32 T cell receptor beta chains were sequenced from one sample in a study of response to subunit inactivated influenza vaccine. TCRdb itself ran the RT-PCR reads through MiXCR, one entry per CDR3 protein. The table lists 750,000 to 850,000 distinct CDR3 sequences, roughly 20% of them singletons. The source was PBMCs from blood, collected roughly 5 days after vaccination. These receptor sequences come from a man aged 50 or older who received an inactivated influenza vaccine.

The V and J genes are TRBV9 and TRBJ2-3, with D possibly being TRBD1 (8 bases). V was shortened by 4 bases and J by 3 bases, with 18 bases between the two germline ends. Germline lookup yields CDR1 SGDLS and CDR2 YYNGEE. CDR3 length: 16 residues. The CDR3 region has the DNA TGTGCCAGCAGCACGCGCACAGGGGGAGGGACAGATACGCAGTATTTT. This codes for CASSTRTGGGTDTQYF.

This clonotype has just a few counts. The V gene is TRBV7-2, the J gene TRBJ2-7, with no clear D. This CDR3 region has 13 residues. Per germline, CDR1 SGHTA and CDR2 FQGNSA. Trimming took off 6 bases at V and 6 bases at J, with 15 bases between the two ends. CDR3 DNA: TGTGCCAGCAGTTATGTGGTGGTATCCGAGCAGTACTTC. Protein product: CASSYVVVSEQYF.

This clonotype was counted once. The chain combines TRBV30 with TRBJ2-1, with 7 bases aligning to TRBD2. V lost 2 bases and J lost 5; bases outside the gene matches: 6. CDR3 size: 14 residues. Germline V gene lookup returns CDR1 GTSNPN and CDR2 SVGIG (reference sequence). In DNA, the CDR3 is TGTGCCTGGAGTTGGGGGGGTAAGAACAATGAGCAGTTCTTC. Translation: CAWSWGGKNNEQFF.

This clonotype was recorded a few times. V usage is TRBV5-1 and J usage is TRBJ2-1; 9 bases fit TRBD1. V was clipped by 0 bases and J by 4 bases; unmatched bases: 5. The CDR3 totals 16 residues. Germline V lookup: CDR1 SGHRS, CDR2 YFSETQ. The CDR3 is CASSLDGTGPYNEQFF. The CDR3 DNA reads as TGCGCCAGCAGCTTGGATGGGACAGGGCCTTACAATGAGCAGTTCTTC. Combining the CDR3 with reference TRBV5-1 and TRBJ2-1 gives the whole variable domain KAGVTQTPRYLIKTRGQQVTLSCSPISGHRSVSWYQQTPGQGLQFLFEYFSETQRNKGNFPGRFSGRQFSNSRSEMNVSTLELGDSALYLCASSLDGTGPYNEQFFGPGTRLTVL.

This clonotype has a handful of counts. The chain employs TRBV7-2 and TRBJ1-2; TRBD1 matches 7 bases. The V segment lost 5 bases and the J segment 8 bases; nucleotides outside the gene matches: 8. Germline assignment: CDR1 SGHTA and CDR2 FQGNSA. The length of the CDR3 is 13 residues. CDR3 DNA: TGTGCCAGCAGCCGGGACAGCCGAAGGGGCTACACCTTC. This gives the protein CASSRDSRRGYTF.

The chain has TRBV24-1 and TRBJ2-1; D is unresolved. This CDR3 is 13 amino acids long. V lost 1 base and J lost 6, with 6 bases in between. In germline, CDR1 is KGHDR, CDR2 SFDVKD. CDR3 region: CATSDFMTNEQFF. The CDR3 DNA reads as TGTGCCACCAGTGATTTTATGACCAATGAGCAGTTCTTC.

The sample holds a few counts of this clonotype. This sequence joins TRBV6-5 and TRBJ2-1; 12 nucleotides agree with TRBD2. V was clipped by 0 bases and J by 8 bases; unmatched bases: 2. In germline, CDR1 is MNHEY, CDR2 SVGAGI. This CDR3 region has 15 residues. CDR3 amino acids: CASSYSTSGRYEQFF. As DNA, the CDR3 is TGTGCCAGCAGTTACTCGACTAGCGGGAGATATGAGCAGTTCTTC.

The chain is built from TRBV7-7 and TRBJ2-3; perhaps TRBD2 as D (5 bases). V lost 5 bases and J 2 bases, leaving 8 bases between the germline ends. Germline CDR1 is SSHAT and CDR2 is FNYEAQ (reference sequence). CDR3 length: 13 amino acids. The DNA of the CDR3 is TGTGCCAGCAGCGTGGACTTCACAGATACGCAGTATTTT. It is translated as CASSVDFTDTQYF.

This clonotype was counted ten times or more. V gene TRBV5-1 combines with J gene TRBJ2-1, with TRBD2 matching over 8 bases. There are 14 residues in the CDR3. The V gene's germline CDR1 is SGHRS and CDR2 YFSETQ. The J segment lost 6 bases and the V segment lost 2 bases, leaving 4 bases of the junction unmatched. CDR3: CASSFGGALNEQFF. CDR3 in DNA: TGCGCCAGCAGCTTCGGGGGGGCCCTCAATGAGCAGTTCTTC.

This sequence joins TRBV7-2 and TRBJ2-3; the match to TRBD1 covers 8 bases. This CDR3 region has 16 residues. The V and J ends lost 5 bases and 3 bases, in that order; junction bases with no gene match: 10. CDR1 and CDR2 from the germline V gene are SGHTA and FQGNSA. This chain's CDR3 is CASSPSDRGRTDTQYF. The CDR3 coding sequence is TGTGCCAGCAGCCCCTCAGACAGGGGTCGTACAGATACGCAGTATTTT. Full variable domain (outside the CDR3, taken from reference TRBV7-2 and TRBJ2-3): GAGVSQSPSNKVTEKGKDVELRCDPISGHTALYWYRQSLGQGLEFLIYFQGNSAPDKSGLPSDRFSAERTGGSVSTLTIQRTQQEDSAVYLCASSPSDRGRTDTQYFGPGTRLTVL.

This clonotype was recorded a few times. V is TRBV7-2 and J is TRBJ2-3, with 7 bases identical to TRBD1. The junction had 6 bases not matched to a gene; V was cut back by 2 bases and J by 4 bases. The germline CDR1 and CDR2 sequences are SGHTA and FQGNSA. The CDR3 extends over 15 amino acids. The CDR3 region has the DNA TGTGCCAGCAGCTTATTACGAGGGACAGCAGATACGCAGTATTTT. It translates to CASSLLRGTADTQYF.

Only a few counts were recorded for this clonotype. This rearrangement joins TRBV2 to TRBJ2-1; D may be TRBD2 (6 bases). The germline CDR1 and CDR2 sequences are SNHLY and FYNNEI. The CDR3 is 14 amino acids. The germline V and J ends were trimmed by 2 bases and 5 bases, with 10 bases remaining between them. CDR3 loop: CASSEHWRDNEQFF. DNA of the CDR3: TGTGCCAGCAGTGAACATTGGAGGGACAATGAGCAGTTCTTC.

This clonotype was found a few times. The rearrangement uses TRBV11-2 and TRBJ2-7, with a weak D call TRBD2 (6 bases). Trimming took 4 bases from V and 1 from J, leaving 14 bases between them. Germline CDR1 is SGHAT and CDR2 is FQNNGV. The CDR3 runs 15 residues. The CDR3 protein is CASSSPRGGSYEQYF. CDR3 sequence (DNA): TGTGCCAGCAGCTCCCCCCGAGGAGGGTCCTACGAGCAGTACTTC. Together with reference TRBV11-2 and TRBJ2-7, the CDR3 gives the full variable domain: EAGVAQSPRYKIIEKRQSVAFWCNPISGHATLYWYQQILGQGPKLLIQFQNNGVVDDSQLPKDRFSAERLKGVDSTLKIQPAKLEDSAVYLCASSSPRGGSYEQYFGPGTRLTVT.

In its sample, this clonotype was seen many times. J is TRBJ1-2 and V is TRBV20-1; TRBD1 matches at 10 bases. The CDR3 consists of 13 residues. The germline V gene has CDR1 DFQATT and CDR2 SNEGSKA (reference sequence). The junction had 5 bases not matched to a gene; V was cut back by 6 bases and J by 4 bases. The CDR3 here is CSAGDRGGYGYTF. For the CDR3, the DNA is TGCAGTGCGGGGGACAGGGGAGGCTATGGCTACACCTTC.

The rearrangement joins TRBV7-2 to TRBJ2-2; possible D gene TRBD2, 6 bases. V lost 5 bases, J lost 7 bases, and 17 bases lay in between. Germline CDR1 and CDR2: SGHTA and FQGNSA. This CDR3 region has 15 residues. The CDR3 DNA follows: TGTGCCAGCAGCCTAGAGCGGGTCCGAGGCGGGGAGCTGTTTTTT. Translating it yields CASSLERVRGGELFF.

The chain is built from TRBV12-3 or TRBV12-4 and TRBJ2-3, with 7 bases identical to TRBD2. The CDR3 is 14 residues long. V gave up 5 bases and J gave up 5 bases; unmatched junction bases: 7. In DNA form, the CDR3 reads TGTGCCAGCAGTGGGAGGGCGTTCAAAGATACGCAGTATTTT. This encodes CASSGRAFKDTQYF.

The rearrangement uses TRBV7-9 and TRBJ2-2, with a weak D call TRBD2 (5 bases). V lost 5 bases, J lost 4 bases, and 8 bases lay in between. CDR1 and CDR2 (germline): SEHNR, FQNEAQ (reference sequence). This CDR3 region has 13 residues. In DNA form, the CDR3 reads TGTGCCAGCAGCGCTGCGGGCACCGGGGAGCTGTTTTTT. Its translation is CASSAAGTGELFF.

This clonotype was seen a few times. J is TRBJ1-2 and V is TRBV10-3; TRBD1 might be the D (6 bases). With 0 bases removed from V and 8 bases from J, the gap between germline ends came to 10 bases. Germline loops: CDR1 ENHRY, CDR2 SYGVKD. The CDR3 consists of 13 residues. CDR3 in amino acids: CAISESTGLGYTF. The CDR3, as DNA: TGTGCCATCAGTGAGTCTACAGGGCTAGGCTACACCTTC.

The CDR3 DNA reads as TGTGCCAGCACCCCGGGACTAGCAGTCTACAATGAGCAGTTCTTC. Translation: CASTPGLAVYNEQFF. The rearrangement uses TRBV12-3 or TRBV12-4 and TRBJ2-1; TRBD2 matches 9 bases. The CDR3 is made up of 15 amino acids. Unmatched junction bases numbered 7, after V lost 7 bases and J lost 3 bases.

A few counts support this clonotype. The chain couples TRBV20-1 to TRBJ2-2; TRBD2 matches at 10 bases. Germline CDR1 reads DFQATT; CDR2 reads SNEGSKA (reference sequence). V lost 0 bases and J lost 6; bases outside the gene matches: 7. This CDR3 contains 16 residues. CDR3 loop: CSARDLTSGNAGELFF. Written as DNA, the CDR3 is TGCAGTGCTAGAGATCTTACTAGCGGGAATGCCGGGGAGCTGTTTTTT.

V gene TRBV5-1 combines with J gene TRBJ2-1; D gene ambiguous. Trimming cost V 6 bases and J 3 bases, with 13 bases left between them. The V gene's germline CDR1 is SGHRS and CDR2 YFSETQ. This CDR3 contains 14 residues. The DNA for the CDR3 is TGCGCCAGCATGGCCCGGCAGGACTACAATGAGCAGTTCTTC. Amino acids: CASMARQDYNEQFF.

This chain joins TRBV6-5 and TRBJ2-7; D remains ambiguous. The germline gives CDR1 MNHEY, CDR2 SVGAGI. V lost 4 bases and J 5 bases, leaving 15 bases between the germline ends. This CDR3 is built from 14 residues. CDR3 protein: CASSSRGPRNEQYF. As DNA, the CDR3 is TGTGCCAGCAGTTCCAGAGGTCCCCGAAACGAGCAGTACTTC.

This clonotype was found a few times. The chain couples TRBV2 to TRBJ1-1; D gene uncertain. Trimming stripped 5 bases from V and 1 base from J, with 11 bases between. Germline loops: CDR1 SNHLY, CDR2 FYNNEI. CDR3 length: 14 residues. CDR3: CASSSFSENTEAFF. The CDR3 bases are TGTGCCAGCAGTTCGTTTTCAGAGAACACTGAAGCTTTCTTT.

In this sample, this clonotype turned up a few times. The chain recombines TRBV7-9 with TRBJ2-7; possible D gene TRBD1, 6 bases. V lost 2 bases and J 1 base, leaving 12 bases between the germline ends. The V gene's germline CDR1 is SEHNR and CDR2 FQNEAQ (reference sequence). This CDR3 contains 15 residues. CDR3 region: CASSLRQDNSYEQYF. The CDR3 DNA is TGTGCCAGCAGCTTACGACAGGACAATTCCTACGAGCAGTACTTC.

The rearrangement links TRBV5-1 to TRBJ2-7; 12 bases are shared with TRBD1. This CDR3 contains 15 residues. The V segment lost 3 bases and the J segment 4 bases; nucleotides outside the gene matches: 5. Germline CDR1 is SGHRS and CDR2 is YFSETQ. In DNA, the CDR3 is TGCGCCAGCAGCTCGGGACAGGGGGCTCGGTACGAGCAGTACTTC. Protein product: CASSSGQGARYEQYF.

Points on this clonotype: This sequence may be a read error, since a much larger clone differs from it by one base. This sequence joins TRBV12-3 or TRBV12-4 and TRBJ2-2; no definite D call. The CDR3 contains 14 residues. V was shortened by 3 bases and J by 2 bases, with 7 bases between the two germline ends. The CDR3 is CASSLKRNTGELFF. DNA for the CDR3: TGTGCCAGCAGTTTGAAGCGTAACACCGGGGAGCTGTTTTTT.

In this sample, this clonotype turned up a few times. The genes are TRBV11-1 and TRBJ1-1; 9 nucleotides line up with TRBD1. V gave up 5 bases and J gave up 4 bases; unmatched junction bases: 17. This CDR3 has 18 residues. Looked up from germline, CDR1 is SGHAT and CDR2 is FQDESV (reference sequence). This CDR3 is CASSTLPDRGRSGTEAFF. CDR3 in DNA: TGTGCCAGCAGCACCCTGCCGGACAGGGGACGGAGTGGCACTGAAGCTTTCTTT. The full variable domain, completed using reference TRBV11-1 and TRBJ1-1, is EAEVAQSPRYKITEKSQAVAFWCDPISGHATLYWYRQILGQGPELLVQFQDESVVDDSQLPKDRFSAERLKGVDSTLKIQPAELGDSAMYLCASSTLPDRGRSGTEAFFGQGTRLTVV.

Of note for this clonotype: A clone one base away is much larger, so this may be a read error. The rearrangement links TRBV20-1 to TRBJ2-7; a weak D match, TRBD1 (6 bases). Per the germline V gene, CDR1 is DFQATT and CDR2 is SNEGSKA (reference sequence). CDR3 length: 13 amino acids. The DNA for the CDR3 is TGCGGTGGTACACCGGGACAAATTTACGAGCAGTACTTC. Translated: CGGTPGQIYEQYF.

A few counts support this clonotype. This chain links TRBV28 with TRBJ2-7, with a weak D call TRBD1 (5 bases). Germline-derived CDR1 and CDR2 are MDHEN and SYDVKM. The CDR3 has 14 residues. V was cut by 5 bases and J by 6 bases, with 17 bases left in between. CDR3 region: CASSDGQNPREQYF. In nucleotides, the CDR3 is TGTGCCAGCAGTGACGGACAAAATCCACGCGAGCAGTACTTC.

A few counts support this clonotype. This chain joins TRBV7-3 and TRBJ2-2, with TRBD2 matching over 9 bases. With 5 bases clipped from V and 5 bases from J, the junction kept 12 bases outside the gene matches. This CDR3 has 17 amino acids. Looked up from germline, CDR1 is SGHTA and CDR2 is FQGTGA. Here the CDR3 reads CASSPLPGLATTGELFF. The CDR3 nucleotides read TGTGCCAGCAGCCCCTTACCGGGACTAGCTACGACCGGGGAGCTGTTTTTT.

The V and J genes are TRBV19 and TRBJ2-1, with D perhaps given as TRBD1 or TRBD2 (6 bases each). The germline V gene has CDR1 LNHDA and CDR2 SQIVND (reference sequence). The V and J ends lost 6 bases and 7 bases respectively, with 13 bases between them. The CDR3 runs 13 residues. The CDR3 loop is CASSTGRFNEQFF. CDR3 coding DNA: TGTGCCAGTAGCACAGGGAGGTTTAATGAGCAGTTCTTC.

The V gene is TRBV20-1, the J gene TRBJ2-4; 8 nucleotides agree with TRBD2. Losses at the gene ends were 1 base for V and 2 bases for J; bases not matched to a gene: 7. The CDR3 runs to 16 residues. Germline-derived CDR1 and CDR2 are DFQATT and SNEGSKA (reference sequence). CDR3 residues: CSARVIAGLSKNIQYF. Written as DNA, the CDR3 is TGCAGTGCTAGAGTAATAGCGGGACTATCCAAAAACATTCAGTACTTC.